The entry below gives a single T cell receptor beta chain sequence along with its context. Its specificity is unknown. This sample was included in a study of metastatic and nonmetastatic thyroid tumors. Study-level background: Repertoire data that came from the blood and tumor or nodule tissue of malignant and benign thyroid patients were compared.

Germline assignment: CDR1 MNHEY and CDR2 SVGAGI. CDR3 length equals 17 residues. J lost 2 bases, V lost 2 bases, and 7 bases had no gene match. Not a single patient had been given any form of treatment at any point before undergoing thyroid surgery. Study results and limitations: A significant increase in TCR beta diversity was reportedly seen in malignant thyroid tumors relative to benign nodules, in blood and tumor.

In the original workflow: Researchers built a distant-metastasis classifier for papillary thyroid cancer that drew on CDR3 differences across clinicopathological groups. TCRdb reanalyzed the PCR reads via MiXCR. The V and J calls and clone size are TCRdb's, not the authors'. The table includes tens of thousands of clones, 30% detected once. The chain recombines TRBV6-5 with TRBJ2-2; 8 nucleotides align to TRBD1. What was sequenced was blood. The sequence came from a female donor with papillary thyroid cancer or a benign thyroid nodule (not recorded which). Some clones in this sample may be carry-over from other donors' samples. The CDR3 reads CASSYPRTGINTGELFF. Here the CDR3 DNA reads TGTGCCAGCAGTTACCCGCGGACAGGGATAAACACCGGGGAGCTGTTTTTT.